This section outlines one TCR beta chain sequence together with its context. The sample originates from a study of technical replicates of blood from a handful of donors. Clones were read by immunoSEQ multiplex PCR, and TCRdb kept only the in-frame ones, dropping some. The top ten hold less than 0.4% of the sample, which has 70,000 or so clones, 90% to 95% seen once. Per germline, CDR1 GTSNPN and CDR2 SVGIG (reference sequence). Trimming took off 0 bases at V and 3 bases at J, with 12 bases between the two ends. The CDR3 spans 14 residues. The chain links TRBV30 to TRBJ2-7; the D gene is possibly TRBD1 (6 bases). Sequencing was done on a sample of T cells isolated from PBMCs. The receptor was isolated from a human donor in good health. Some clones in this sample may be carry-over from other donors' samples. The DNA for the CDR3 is TGTGCCTGGAGTGTACAGGGAGCCCTCTACGAGCAGTACTTC. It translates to CAWSVQGALYEQYF.